This T cell receptor beta chain was recovered during a study of OX40 agonist ivuxolimab in advanced cancers. Looking at the study overall: Cohort: roughly 80% men, mean age 60, aged roughly 23 to 79. Earlier treatment with anti-PD-1, anti-PD-L1 or anti-CTLA-4 was permitted, and approximately 38% had received some.

The method was immunoSEQ multiplex PCR; TCRdb's version includes in-frame clones alone and lacks a portion of them. The sample has more than 70,000 clones; more than 85% are singletons. There are 13 residues in the CDR3. V was clipped by 5 bases and J by 6 bases, with 10 bases between them. Germline lookup yields CDR1 MDHEN and CDR2 SYDVKM. Patients were excluded for autoimmune disease history or systemic immunosuppression. Details on this clone: Its antigen is as yet unknown.

Points from the study as a whole: Doses of 0.1 to 3.0 mg/kg were accompanied by clonal expansion of CD4+ and CD8+ blood T cells by week 6.

The sample was CD4+ or CD8+ T cells sorted from blood, taken in a trial of the OX40 agonist ivuxolimab. The TCR originated in an adult with an advanced solid tumor such as melanoma, head and neck, liver or kidney cancer. The gene calls are TRBV28 and TRBJ2-2; D ambiguous. The CDR3 DNA reads as TGTGCCAGCAGTGACCTTTTCGCCGGGGAGCTGTTTTTT. This codes for CASSDLFAGELFF.